The 17 T cell receptor beta chains reported below all come from one sample, sequenced in a study of cytomegalovirus exposure and HLA in healthy donors. 13 Jbeta primers and 60 Vbeta primers were used for the PCR. Data came from immunoSEQ multiplex PCR; TCRdb stores just in-frame clones and leaves some out. The table records about 95,000 clones, approximately 80% of them present only once. The sample consisted of PBMCs. The receptor source for this set is a man aged 25 to 40 in good health and CMV-seropositive.

The chain is built from TRBV21-1 and TRBJ2-6; whether TRBD2, the table's D call, matches the DNA was not checked. TRBV21-1 is flagged as a pseudogene. The CDR3 length is 22 residues. CDR3 loop: CASSGLAPTRENVNAGANVLTF. The CDR3 coding sequence is TGTGCCAGCAGCGGGCTAGCCCCCACCCGAGAGAACGTCAATGCTGGGGCCAACGTCCTGACTTTC.

The V call is TRBV28, the J call TRBJ1-1; no clear D gene. CDR1 is MDHEN, CDR2 SYDVKM, per germline. With 3 bases removed from V and 10 bases from J, the gap between germline ends came to 15 bases. The CDR3 covers 13 residues. The CDR3 nucleotides are TGTGCCAGCAGTTTTGAGCTGCCTCCCGGAGCTTTCTTT. It specifies CASSFELPPGAFF.

The chain combines TRBV27 with TRBJ2-1, with 10 bases aligning to TRBD2. Germline V lookup: CDR1 MNHEY, CDR2 SMNVEV (reference sequence). The CDR3 runs 19 residues. V gave up 2 bases and J gave up 0 bases; unmatched junction bases: 10. CDR3 sequence: CASSLLGTSAISSYNEQFF. Written as DNA, the CDR3 is TGTGCCAGCAGTTTACTAGGGACTAGCGCCATAAGCTCCTACAATGAGCAGTTCTTC.

The chain has TRBV14 and TRBJ2-1, with 13 positions matching TRBD2. Germline V lookup: CDR1 SGHDN, CDR2 FVKESK. The V and J ends lost 4 bases and 8 bases, in that order; junction bases with no gene match: 2. The CDR3 is 14 amino acids. The CDR3: CASSPGLAGYEQFF. The CDR3 DNA follows: TGTGCCAGCAGCCCGGGACTAGCGGGATATGAGCAGTTCTTC.

The V call is TRBV15, the J call TRBJ2-5, with 12 bases matching TRBD1. V lost 4 bases and J lost 4; bases outside the gene matches: 4. CDR3 length: 15 amino acids. Germline V gene sequence: CDR1 LNHNV, CDR2 YYDKDF (reference sequence). The CDR3 DNA sequence: TGTGCCACCAGCAAGGGACAGGGGGCAGGAGAGACCCAGTACTTC. Its protein product is CATSKGQGAGETQYF.

This sequence joins TRBV28 and TRBJ1-1; 10 bases line up with TRBD1. Unmatched junction bases numbered 12, after V lost 7 bases and J lost 4 bases. The germline V gene encodes CDR1 MDHEN and CDR2 SYDVKM. This CDR3 is 16 amino acids long. This chain's CDR3 is CASNLPGQGFGTEAFF. The CDR3 DNA is TGTGCCAGCAATCTCCCGGGACAGGGGTTCGGCACTGAAGCTTTCTTT. Filled out from reference TRBV28 and TRBJ1-1, the complete variable domain reads DVKVTQSSRYLVKRTGEKVFLECVQDMDHENMFWYRQDPGLGLRLIYFSYDVKMKEKGDIPEGYSVSREKKERFSLILESASTNQTSMYLCASNLPGQGFGTEAFFGQGTRLTVV.

This chain connects TRBV10-3 to TRBJ2-7; weak D call: TRBD1 (6 bases). From germline, CDR1 is ENHRY and CDR2 SYGVKD. Trimming removed 6 bases at V and 4 bases at J, with 13 bases between. This CDR3 is 13 amino acids long. The DNA of the CDR3 is TGTGCCATCAGCCCAGGGGCAGCTTACGAGCAGTACGTC. This sequence encodes CAISPGAAYEQYV.

The V and J genes are TRBV25-1 and TRBJ2-3; D is perhaps TRBD2 (7 bases). The germline V gene encodes CDR1 MGHDK and CDR2 SYGVNS. The CDR3 length is 14 residues. Trimming cost V 5 bases and J 4 bases, with 13 bases left between them. As DNA, the CDR3 is TGTGCCAGCAGTTGGGGGGGCGGCGCAGATACGCAGTATTTT. Residues: CASSWGGGADTQYF.

This clone has only a few counts. The J gene is TRBJ2-7, the V gene TRBV4-1, with D possibly being TRBD1 (5 bases). This CDR3 has 14 residues. Trimming stripped 1 base from V and 2 bases from J, with 9 bases between. Germline V lookup: CDR1 MGHRA, CDR2 YSYEKL. CDR3 loop: CASSQGTLTYEQYF. DNA of the CDR3: TGCGCCAGCAGCCAAGGGACACTAACCTACGAGCAGTACTTC.

This clone was recorded once. The chain carries TRBV6-1 and TRBJ1-3; D remains ambiguous. The CDR3 consists of 15 residues. Germline V lookup: CDR1 MNHNS, CDR2 SASEGT. V was cut by 4 bases and J by 2 bases, with 12 bases left in between. CDR3 sequence (DNA): TGTGCCAGCAGTGCCAGCCCGGGTCCTGGAAACACCATATATTTT. This gives the protein CASSASPGPGNTIYF.

The chain couples TRBV28 to TRBJ2-6; D remains unclear. The CDR3 sequence is 14 residues long. The germline V gene has CDR1 MDHEN and CDR2 SYDVKM. The V end was cut by 6 bases, the J end by 0 bases, with 6 bases between. CDR3 region: CASRRFSGANVLTF. The CDR3 coding sequence is TGTGCCAGCAGGAGATTCTCTGGGGCCAACGTCCTGACTTTC.

The rearrangement joins TRBV5-1 to TRBJ2-3; TRBD1 is a possible D gene (5 bases). Germline-derived CDR1 and CDR2 are SGHRS and YFSETQ. The CDR3 sequence is 14 residues long. Trimming shortened V by 4 bases and J by 3 bases, and 12 bases separated the two germline ends. The CDR3 region has the DNA TGCGCCAGCAGCCTACAGGCCGTAACAGATACGCAGTATTTT. It specifies CASSLQAVTDTQYF. The full variable domain, with the rest looked up from reference TRBV5-1 and TRBJ2-3, is KAGVTQTPRYLIKTRGQQVTLSCSPISGHRSVSWYQQTPGQGLQFLFEYFSETQRNKGNFPGRFSGRQFSNSRSEMNVSTLELGDSALYLCASSLQAVTDTQYFGPGTRLTVL.

The chain uses TRBV15 and TRBJ2-7; 7 nucleotides match TRBD2. Germline assignment: CDR1 LNHNV and CDR2 YYDKDF (reference sequence). The V segment lost 0 bases and the J segment 3 bases; nucleotides outside the gene matches: 5. This CDR3 has 15 residues. The CDR3 bases are TGTGCCACCAGCAGAGAGGCTAGCGGCCTCTACGAGCAGTACTTC. Protein sequence: CATSREASGLYEQYF.

The chain employs TRBV7-2 and TRBJ2-3; TRBD2 agrees at 10 bases. The V gene end was trimmed by 5 bases and the J gene end by 2 bases; junction bases not matched to a gene: 13. Germline loops: CDR1 SGHTA, CDR2 FQGNSA. The CDR3 loop spans 18 amino acids. For the CDR3, the DNA is TGTGCCAGCAGCCTTAAGGCGCGACTAGCGGGCATCACAGATACGCAGTATTTT. Its translation: CASSLKARLAGITDTQYF.

The chain joins TRBV4-1 to TRBJ2-5; 9 bases are a match to TRBD2. CDR1 is MGHRA, CDR2 YSYEKL, per germline. The length of the CDR3 is 16 residues. V lost 0 bases to trimming and J lost 4 bases; unmatched junction nucleotides: 6. CDR3 DNA: TGCGCCAGCAGCCAAGATTCAGAGACTAGCGGAGAGACCCAGTACTTC. Protein product: CASSQDSETSGETQYF.

The chain links TRBV2 to TRBJ2-5; 8 bases line up with TRBD2. Germline CDR1 is SNHLY and CDR2 is FYNNEI. Trimming at V came to 2 bases and at J to 9 bases, leaving 5 bases not matched to a gene. The CDR3 length is 13 residues. The CDR3 nucleotides read TGTGCCAGCAGTGAAACGGGGGGGTCGGCCCAGTACTTC. This translates into CASSETGGSAQYF. Full variable domain (missing parts from reference TRBV2 and TRBJ2-5): EPEVTQTPSHQVTQMGQEVILRCVPISNHLYFYWYRQILGQKVEFLVSFYNNEISEKSEIFDDQFSVERPDGSNFTLKIRSTKLEDSAMYFCASSETGGSAQYFGPGTRLLVL.

This clone was picked up a small number of times. The V call is TRBV10-1, the J call TRBJ2-1; the match to TRBD2 covers 11 bases. With V trimmed by 4 bases and J by 8 bases, 7 bases remained unmatched. The CDR3 is 15 amino acids. Germline CDR1 reads WNHNN; CDR2 reads SYGVQD (reference sequence). As DNA, the CDR3 is TGCGCCAGCAGTGTTACTAGCGGGAGATTTCATGAGCAGTTCTTC. Its protein product is CASSVTSGRFHEQFF.